The 26 T cell receptor beta chains reported below all come from one sample, sequenced in a study of CXCR3-negative and CXCR3-positive naive CD8 T cells. The TRB libraries of cDNA were built by UMI-labeled 5' RACE. TCRdb re-called the 5' RACE reads and catalogs CDR3 proteins one per entry, DNA excluded. This sample contains about 5,200 distinct CDR3 sequences. Source material: naive CXCR3- CD8+ T cells from blood. The subset denotes: CD45RO-CCR7+CD27+CD95- naive CD8+ T cells lacking CXCR3 (TNR3-). Every receptor here comes from a human donor in good health. Some clones in this sample may be carry-over from other donors' samples.

By frequency, this clonotype registers medium-sized. The J gene is TRBJ2-7, the V gene TRBV28; TCRdb's D gene call, TRBD1, goes unchecked for lack of DNA. Germline CDR1 MDHEN, CDR2 SYDVKM. The CDR3 has 14 residues. CDR3 sequence: CASSEGALSYEQYF.

The chain uses TRBV5-1 and TRBJ1-2; the TCRdb call, TRBD1, lacks DNA for checking. This CDR3 has 17 amino acids. Germline CDR1 SGHRS, CDR2 YFSETQ. This chain's CDR3 is CASSSTEQGGRNYGYTF.

This chain uses TRBV5-1 with TRBJ1-4; TCRdb's assignment of TRBD1 cannot be checked, as there is no DNA. The CDR3 contains 14 residues. Germline CDR1 reads SGHRS; CDR2 reads YFSETQ. The CDR3 here is CASSSGTGGEKLFF.

The chain uses TRBV25-1 and TRBJ1-2. The CDR3 spans 13 residues. Germline V CDR1 and CDR2: MGHDK, SYGVNS. CDR3: CASDAWTVYGYTF.

This clonotype is medium-sized by frequency. The J gene is TRBJ1-1, the V gene TRBV19; the D call from TCRdb, TRBD1, cannot be confirmed without DNA. CDR3 length: 15 amino acids. Germline loops: CDR1 LNHDA, CDR2 SQIVND (reference sequence). CDR3 residues: CASSLTGSSNTEAFF.

The genes are TRBV29-1 and TRBJ2-1; TCRdb outputs TRBD2, but without DNA this stays unchecked. The CDR3 covers 14 residues. The germline V gene has CDR1 SQVTM and CDR2 ANQGSEA. The CDR3 loop is CSVEGGNSYNEQFF.

The rearrangement joins TRBV6-5 to TRBJ1-1. The CDR3 covers 14 residues. Germline V lookup: CDR1 MNHEY, CDR2 SVGAGI. The CDR3 loop is CASSYSGSDTEAFF.

This clonotype counts as medium-sized by frequency. The CDR3 region is CSVGSFGRFGEQFF. The rearrangement links TRBV29-1 to TRBJ2-1; TCRdb gives TRBD2 as the D gene, but with no DNA this cannot be confirmed. Germline lookup yields CDR1 SQVTM and CDR2 ANQGSEA. This CDR3 spans 14 amino acids.

CDR3 region: CSLIPGDEQFF. This chain links TRBV29-1 with TRBJ2-1; the D call of TRBD1 rests on TCRdb alone, since no DNA is present to check it. The CDR3 runs 11 residues. Germline CDR1 is SQVTM and CDR2 is ANQGSEA.

This chain joins TRBV12-3 or TRBV12-4 and TRBJ2-5; TCRdb names TRBD2, which stays unverified in the absence of DNA. CDR3 length equals 14 residues. The CDR3 reads CASSPNSPQETQYF.

The chain uses TRBV20-1 and TRBJ1-1; lacking DNA, the TRBD1 call made by TCRdb goes unchecked. The CDR3 covers 16 residues. Germline V gene lookup returns CDR1 DFQATT and CDR2 SNEGSKA (reference sequence). The CDR3 is CSAKMWDRGRITEAFF.

Here the CDR3 reads CSVESKREGQETQYF. The chain couples TRBV29-1 to TRBJ2-5; the D call from TCRdb, TRBD2, cannot be confirmed without DNA. This CDR3 spans 15 amino acids. Germline CDR1 reads SQVTM; CDR2 reads ANQGSEA.

Its frequency marks this clonotype as medium-sized. The genes are TRBV29-1 and TRBJ2-7; without DNA, the TCRdb call of TRBD2 cannot be checked. This CDR3 has 12 amino acids. From germline, CDR1 is SQVTM and CDR2 ANQGSEA. CDR3 loop: CSVRDVDYEQYF.

This clonotype is identified as medium-sized from frequency. This rearrangement joins TRBV29-1 to TRBJ2-5; absent DNA, TCRdb's TRBD2 call cannot be checked. From germline, CDR1 is SQVTM and CDR2 ANQGSEA. This CDR3 is 12 amino acids long. CDR3 loop: CSVVVPSGSWYF. Complete variable domain (other parts from reference TRBV29-1 and TRBJ2-5): SAVISQKPSRDICQRGTSLTIQCQVDSQVTMMFWYRQQPGQSLTLIATANQGSEATYESGFVIDKFPISRPNLTFSTLTVSNMSPEDSSIYLCSVVVPSGSWYFGPGTRLLVL.

This clonotype counts as medium-sized (0.01 to 0.1%) by frequency. The V and J genes are TRBV4-2 and TRBJ2-2; TCRdb gives TRBD1 as the D gene, but with no DNA this cannot be confirmed. This CDR3 is 16 amino acids long. CDR1 and CDR2 (germline): LGHNA, YNFKEQ. The CDR3 protein is CASSQAGQLNTGELFF.

This clonotype is called medium-sized (0.01 to 0.1%) based on its frequency. The rearrangement uses TRBV6-5 and TRBJ2-1; TCRdb selects TRBD2, and the lack of DNA leaves this call unchecked. The CDR3 loop spans 15 amino acids. In germline, CDR1 is MNHEY, CDR2 SVGAGI. CDR3 sequence reads: CASSYLFGGSDEQFF.

The chain has TRBV12-3 or TRBV12-4 and TRBJ2-4; the D call from TCRdb, TRBD1, cannot be confirmed without DNA. This CDR3 region has 17 residues. The CDR3 loop is CASSGRARGLAKNIQYF.

The genes are TRBV4-3 and TRBJ1-2. CDR3 length: 15 residues. Germline CDR1 and CDR2: LGHNA and YSLEER. This chain's CDR3 is CASSQGGGELYGYTF.

In terms of frequency, this clonotype is medium-sized (0.01 to 0.1%). The chain uses TRBV20-1 and TRBJ2-1; the D call from TCRdb, TRBD2, cannot be confirmed without DNA. This CDR3 has 16 amino acids. Per germline, CDR1 DFQATT and CDR2 SNEGSKA (reference sequence). CDR3 residues: CSARDPTSGEYNEQFF.

V and J are TRBV29-1 and TRBJ2-7; TCRdb reports TRBD1, a call that lacks DNA to check it against. Per germline, CDR1 SQVTM and CDR2 ANQGSEA. There are 11 residues in the CDR3. This CDR3 is CSVARRAEQYF.

This chain uses TRBV9 with TRBJ2-1; TCRdb gives TRBD2 as the D gene, but with no DNA this cannot be confirmed. Germline-derived CDR1 and CDR2 are SGDLS and YYNGEE. This CDR3 contains 13 residues. The CDR3 is CASALTRRNEQFF. Combining the CDR3 with reference TRBV9 and TRBJ2-1 gives the whole variable domain DSGVTQTPKHLITATGQRVTLRCSPRSGDLSVYWYQQSLDQGLQFLIQYYNGEERAKGNILERFSAQQFPDLHSELNLSSLELGDSALYFCASALTRRNEQFFGPGTRLTVL.

This chain uses TRBV29-1 with TRBJ2-5; TCRdb designates TRBD1, a call that cannot be tested without DNA. CDR1 and CDR2 (germline): SQVTM, ANQGSEA. This CDR3 is built from 13 residues. Here the CDR3 reads CSVPQGRGETQYF.

The V call is TRBV27, the J call TRBJ2-7; with no DNA, the TCRdb D assignment of TRBD2 cannot be verified. CDR1 MNHEY and CDR2 SMNVEV come from the germline V gene (reference sequence). This CDR3 region has 13 residues. This CDR3 reads CASSLGRRGEQYF.

The chain links TRBV4-3 to TRBJ2-7; TCRdb's D call of TRBD1 is untestable without DNA. The germline V gene encodes CDR1 LGHNA and CDR2 YSLEER. The CDR3 extends over 17 amino acids. This chain's CDR3 is CASSQGRRGPISYEQYF.

V usage is TRBV7-8 and J usage is TRBJ2-2; no DNA is available, so the TRBD1 call from TCRdb remains unchecked. The CDR3 contains 15 residues. CDR1 SGHVS and CDR2 FQNEAQ come from the germline V gene. CDR3 protein: CASSPRTANTGELFF.

The chain employs TRBV12-3 or TRBV12-4 and TRBJ1-2; TCRdb outputs TRBD1, but without DNA this stays unchecked. This CDR3 comprises 16 residues. The CDR3 is CASSLDSQGAIYGYTF.